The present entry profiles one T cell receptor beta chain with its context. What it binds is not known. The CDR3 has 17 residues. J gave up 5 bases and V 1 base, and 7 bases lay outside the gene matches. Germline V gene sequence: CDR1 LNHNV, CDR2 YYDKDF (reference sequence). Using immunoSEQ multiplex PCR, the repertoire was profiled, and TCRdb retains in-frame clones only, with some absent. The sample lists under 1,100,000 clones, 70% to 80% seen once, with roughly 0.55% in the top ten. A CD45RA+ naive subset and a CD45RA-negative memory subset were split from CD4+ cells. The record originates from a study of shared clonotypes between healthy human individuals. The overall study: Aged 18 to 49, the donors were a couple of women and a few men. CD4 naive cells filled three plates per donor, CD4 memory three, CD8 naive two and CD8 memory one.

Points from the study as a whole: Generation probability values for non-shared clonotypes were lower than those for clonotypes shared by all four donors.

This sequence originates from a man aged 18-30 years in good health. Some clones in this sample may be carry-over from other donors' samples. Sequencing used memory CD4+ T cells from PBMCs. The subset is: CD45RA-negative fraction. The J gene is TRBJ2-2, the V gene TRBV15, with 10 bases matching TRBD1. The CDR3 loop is CATSRGDRGRGTGELFF. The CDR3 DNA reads TGTGCCACCAGCAGAGGGGACAGGGGCAGAGGGACCGGGGAGCTGTTTTTT.